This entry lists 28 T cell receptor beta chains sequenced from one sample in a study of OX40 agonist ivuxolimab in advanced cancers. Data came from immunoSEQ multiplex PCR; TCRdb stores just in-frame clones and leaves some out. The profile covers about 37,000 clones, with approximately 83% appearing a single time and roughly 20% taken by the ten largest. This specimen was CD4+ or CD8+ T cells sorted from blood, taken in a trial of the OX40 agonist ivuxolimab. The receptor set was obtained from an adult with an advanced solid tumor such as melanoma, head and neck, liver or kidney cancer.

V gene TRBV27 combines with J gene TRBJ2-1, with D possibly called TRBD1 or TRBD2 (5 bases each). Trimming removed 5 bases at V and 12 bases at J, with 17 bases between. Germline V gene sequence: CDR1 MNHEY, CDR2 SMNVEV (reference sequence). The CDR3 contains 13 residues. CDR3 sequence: CASSLGTGLGQFF. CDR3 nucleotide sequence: TGTGCCAGCAGTCTCGGAACGGGGCTGGGGCAGTTCTTC.

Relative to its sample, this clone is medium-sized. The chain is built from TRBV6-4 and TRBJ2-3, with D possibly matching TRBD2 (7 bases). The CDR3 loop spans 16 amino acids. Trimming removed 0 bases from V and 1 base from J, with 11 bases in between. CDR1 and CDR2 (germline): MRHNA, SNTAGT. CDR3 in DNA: TGTGCCAGCAGTGACTCGAGGGGGGGCGGCACAGATACGCAGTATTTT. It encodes CASSDSRGGGTDTQYF.

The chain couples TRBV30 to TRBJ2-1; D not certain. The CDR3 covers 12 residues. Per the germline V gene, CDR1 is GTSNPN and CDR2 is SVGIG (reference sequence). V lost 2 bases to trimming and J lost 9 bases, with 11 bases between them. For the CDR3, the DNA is TGTGCCTGGAGTCCCCCGTACGGTGAGCAGTTCTTC. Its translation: CAWSPPYGEQFF.

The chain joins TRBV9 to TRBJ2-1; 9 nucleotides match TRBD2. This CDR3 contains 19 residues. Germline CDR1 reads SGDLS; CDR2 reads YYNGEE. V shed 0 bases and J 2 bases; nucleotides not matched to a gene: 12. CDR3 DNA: TGTGCCAGCAGCGTAGGAGCGGGGGGCCCATATTCGCCCTACAATGAGCAGTTCTTC. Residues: CASSVGAGGPYSPYNEQFF.

CDR3 amino acids: CASSYVEQETQYF. DNA of the CDR3: TGTGCCAGCAGCTATGTGGAACAAGAGACCCAGTACTTC. The rearrangement joins TRBV6-1 to TRBJ2-5, with unresolved D. Germline V gene sequence: CDR1 MNHNS, CDR2 SASEGT. The length of the CDR3 is 13 residues. Trimming pared 6 bases from V and 2 bases from J, leaving 10 bases between.

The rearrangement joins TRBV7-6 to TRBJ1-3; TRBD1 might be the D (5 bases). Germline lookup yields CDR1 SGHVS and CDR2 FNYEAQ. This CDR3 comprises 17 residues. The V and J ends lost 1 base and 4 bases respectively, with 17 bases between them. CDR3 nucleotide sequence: TGTGCCAGCAGCTTAGGATGGGGTGCGGGGGAAGGAAACACCATATATTTT. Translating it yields CASSLGWGAGEGNTIYF.

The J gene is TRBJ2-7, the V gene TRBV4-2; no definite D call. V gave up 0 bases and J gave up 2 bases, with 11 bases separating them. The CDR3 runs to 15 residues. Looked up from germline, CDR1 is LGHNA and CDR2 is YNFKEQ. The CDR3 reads CASSQDLGTPYEQYF. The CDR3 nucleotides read TGTGCCAGCAGCCAAGATCTCGGAACTCCCTACGAGCAGTACTTC.

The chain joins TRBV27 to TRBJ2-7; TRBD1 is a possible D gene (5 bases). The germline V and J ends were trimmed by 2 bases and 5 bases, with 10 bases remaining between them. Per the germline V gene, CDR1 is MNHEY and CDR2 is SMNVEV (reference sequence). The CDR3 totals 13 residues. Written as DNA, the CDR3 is TGTGCCAGCAGTTTAAGGCAGGGCCACGAGCAGTACTTC. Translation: CASSLRQGHEQYF.

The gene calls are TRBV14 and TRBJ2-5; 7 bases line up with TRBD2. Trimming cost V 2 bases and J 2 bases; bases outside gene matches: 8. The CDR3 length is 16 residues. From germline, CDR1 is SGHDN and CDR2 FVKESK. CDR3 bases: TGTGCCAGCAGCCAATTGAGCGGGGCTCCGCAAGAGACCCAGTACTTC. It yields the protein CASSQLSGAPQETQYF.

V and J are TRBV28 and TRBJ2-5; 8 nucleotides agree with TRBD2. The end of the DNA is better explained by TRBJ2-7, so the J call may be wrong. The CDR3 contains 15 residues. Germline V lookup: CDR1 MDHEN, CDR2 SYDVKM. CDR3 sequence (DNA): TGTGCCAGCAGTTCCCGAGCGGGAGTACGGGACGAGCAGTACTTC. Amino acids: CASSSRAGVRDEQYF.

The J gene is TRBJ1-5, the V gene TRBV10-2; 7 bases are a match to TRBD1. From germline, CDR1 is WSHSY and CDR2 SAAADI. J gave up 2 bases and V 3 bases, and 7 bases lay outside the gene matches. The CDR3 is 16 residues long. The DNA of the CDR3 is TGCGCCAGCAGTGACTCAGGGGGAGGAGGCAATCAGCCCCAGCATTTT. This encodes CASSDSGGGGNQPQHF.

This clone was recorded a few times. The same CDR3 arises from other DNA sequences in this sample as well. The CDR3 reads CASSVGGANTEAFF. The CDR3 DNA is TGTGCCAGCAGTGTGGGGGGGGCGAACACTGAAGCTTTCTTT. The chain joins TRBV2 to TRBJ1-1, with D perhaps TRBD1 (6 bases). V lost 4 bases and J lost 1, with 10 bases in between. The CDR3 is 14 amino acids. Germline CDR1 SNHLY, CDR2 FYNNEI.

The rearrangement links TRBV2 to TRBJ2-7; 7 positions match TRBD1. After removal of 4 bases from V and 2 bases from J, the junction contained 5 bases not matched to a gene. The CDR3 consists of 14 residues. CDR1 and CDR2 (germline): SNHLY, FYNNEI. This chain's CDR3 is CASSGRDSTYEQYF. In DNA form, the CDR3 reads TGTGCCAGCAGTGGCCGGGACAGCACCTACGAGCAGTACTTC.

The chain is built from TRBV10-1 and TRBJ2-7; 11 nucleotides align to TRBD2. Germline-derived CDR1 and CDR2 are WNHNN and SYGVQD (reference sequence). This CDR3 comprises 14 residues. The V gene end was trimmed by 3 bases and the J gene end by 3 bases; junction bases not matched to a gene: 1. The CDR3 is CASSDTSGSYEQYF. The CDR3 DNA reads TGCGCCAGCAGTGATACTAGCGGGAGCTACGAGCAGTACTTC.

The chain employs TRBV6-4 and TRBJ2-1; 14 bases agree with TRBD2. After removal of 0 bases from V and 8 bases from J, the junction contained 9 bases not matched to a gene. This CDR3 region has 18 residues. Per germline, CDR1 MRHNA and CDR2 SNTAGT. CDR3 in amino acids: CASSDSGGTSGSIDEQFF. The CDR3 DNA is TGTGCCAGCAGTGACTCTGGGGGGACTAGCGGGAGTATAGATGAGCAGTTCTTC.

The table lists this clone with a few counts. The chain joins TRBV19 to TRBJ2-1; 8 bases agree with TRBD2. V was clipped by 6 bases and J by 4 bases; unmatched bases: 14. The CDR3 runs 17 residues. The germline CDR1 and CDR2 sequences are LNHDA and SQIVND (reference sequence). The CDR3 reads CASRLTSGDVQYNEQFF. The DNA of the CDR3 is TGTGCCAGTAGACTAACTAGCGGAGACGTTCAGTACAATGAGCAGTTCTTC.

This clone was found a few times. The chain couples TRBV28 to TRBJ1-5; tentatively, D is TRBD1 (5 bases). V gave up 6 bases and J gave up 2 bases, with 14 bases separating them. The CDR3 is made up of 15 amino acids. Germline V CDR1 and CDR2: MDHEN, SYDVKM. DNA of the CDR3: TGTGCCAGCAGCCGGAGGGGTTTTGGCAATCAGCCCCAGCATTTT. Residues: CASSRRGFGNQPQHF. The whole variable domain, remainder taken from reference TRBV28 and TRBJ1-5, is DVKVTQSSRYLVKRTGEKVFLECVQDMDHENMFWYRQDPGLGLRLIYFSYDVKMKEKGDIPEGYSVSREKKERFSLILESASTNQTSMYLCASSRRGFGNQPQHFGDGTRLSIL.

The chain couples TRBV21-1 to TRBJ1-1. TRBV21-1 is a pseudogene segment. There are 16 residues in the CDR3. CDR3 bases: TGTGCCAGCAGCAAAGCCCCCGGGCAGGCCACCTTCGGGGCTTTCTTT. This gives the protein CASSKAPGQATFGAFF.

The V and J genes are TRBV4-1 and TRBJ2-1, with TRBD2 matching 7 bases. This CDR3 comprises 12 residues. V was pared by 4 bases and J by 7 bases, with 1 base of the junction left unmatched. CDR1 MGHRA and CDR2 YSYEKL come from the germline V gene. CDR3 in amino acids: CASSLGGNEQFF. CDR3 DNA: TGCGCCAGCAGCCTCGGGGGGAATGAGCAGTTCTTC.

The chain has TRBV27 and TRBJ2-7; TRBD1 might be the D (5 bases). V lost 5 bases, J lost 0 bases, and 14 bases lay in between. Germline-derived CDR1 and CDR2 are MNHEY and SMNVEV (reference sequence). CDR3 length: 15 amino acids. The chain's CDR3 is CASSRDQGLSYEQYF. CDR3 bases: TGTGCCAGCAGTCGAGACCAGGGCCTCTCCTACGAGCAGTACTTC.

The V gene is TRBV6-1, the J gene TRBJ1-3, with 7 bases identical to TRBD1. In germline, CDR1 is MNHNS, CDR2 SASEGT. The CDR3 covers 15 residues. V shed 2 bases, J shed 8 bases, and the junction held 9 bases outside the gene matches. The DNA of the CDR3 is TGTGCCAGCAGTGAATCAAGGACAGGAGGATACACCATATATTTT. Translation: CASSESRTGGYTIYF.

CDR3 nucleotides: TGTGCCAGCAGTCTACAGGGAGGTTTTGGCGGCTACACCTTC. It codes for CASSLQGGFGGYTF. This chain links TRBV6-5 with TRBJ1-2, with D maybe TRBD1 (6 bases). The CDR3 runs 14 residues. V was clipped by 5 bases and J by 8 bases, with 18 bases between them. Germline-derived CDR1 and CDR2 are MNHEY and SVGAGI.

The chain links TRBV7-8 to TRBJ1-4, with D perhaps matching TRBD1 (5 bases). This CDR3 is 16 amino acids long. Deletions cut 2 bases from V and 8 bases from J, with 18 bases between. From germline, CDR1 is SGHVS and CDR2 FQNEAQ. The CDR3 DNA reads TGTGCCAGCAGCTTACTCCCCCAGGGATTCAACGAAAAACTGTTTTTT. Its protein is CASSLLPQGFNEKLFF.

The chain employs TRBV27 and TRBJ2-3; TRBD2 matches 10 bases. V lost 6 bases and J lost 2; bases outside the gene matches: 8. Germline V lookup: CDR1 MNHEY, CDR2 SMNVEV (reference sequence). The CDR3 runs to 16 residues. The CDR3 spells CASRELLAGDTDTQYF. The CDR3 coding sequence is TGTGCCAGCAGGGAGCTCCTAGCGGGGGACACAGATACGCAGTATTTT.

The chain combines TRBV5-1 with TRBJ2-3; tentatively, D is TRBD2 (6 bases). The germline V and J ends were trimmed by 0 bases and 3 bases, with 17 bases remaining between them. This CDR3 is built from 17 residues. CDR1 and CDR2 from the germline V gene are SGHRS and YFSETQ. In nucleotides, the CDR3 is TGCGCCAGCAGCTTGGGTATCGGGGGAAGGGGAACAGATACGCAGTATTTT. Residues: CASSLGIGGRGTDTQYF.

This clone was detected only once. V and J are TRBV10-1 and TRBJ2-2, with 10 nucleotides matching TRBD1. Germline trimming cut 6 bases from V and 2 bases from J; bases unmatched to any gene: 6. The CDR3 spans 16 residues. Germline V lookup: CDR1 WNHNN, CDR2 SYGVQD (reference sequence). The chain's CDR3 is CASSGGTGVNTGELFF. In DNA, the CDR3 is TGCGCCAGCAGCGGAGGGACAGGGGTCAACACCGGGGAGCTGTTTTTT.

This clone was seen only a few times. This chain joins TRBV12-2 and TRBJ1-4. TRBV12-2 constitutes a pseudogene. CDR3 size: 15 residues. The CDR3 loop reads CASRSDLFRNEKLFF. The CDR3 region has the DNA TGTGCAAGTCGCTCCGATTTATTCCGAAATGAAAAACTGTTTTTT.

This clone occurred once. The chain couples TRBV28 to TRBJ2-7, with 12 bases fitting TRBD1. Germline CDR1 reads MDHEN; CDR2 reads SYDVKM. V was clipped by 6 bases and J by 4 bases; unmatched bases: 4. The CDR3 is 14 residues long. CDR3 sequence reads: CASRGTGGSYEQYF. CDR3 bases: TGTGCCAGCAGGGGGACAGGGGGCTCGTACGAGCAGTACTTC.